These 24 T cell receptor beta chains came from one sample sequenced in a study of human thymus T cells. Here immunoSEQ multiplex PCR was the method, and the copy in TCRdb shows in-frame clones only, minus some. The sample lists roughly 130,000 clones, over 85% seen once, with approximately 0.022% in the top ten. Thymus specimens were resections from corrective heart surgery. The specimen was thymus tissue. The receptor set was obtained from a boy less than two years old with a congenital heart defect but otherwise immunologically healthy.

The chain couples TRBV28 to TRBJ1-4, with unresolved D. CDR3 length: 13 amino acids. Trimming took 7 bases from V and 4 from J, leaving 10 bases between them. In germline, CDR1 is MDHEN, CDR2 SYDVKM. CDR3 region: CASTSENNEKLFF. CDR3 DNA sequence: TGTGCCAGCACCTCAGAGAATAATGAAAAACTGTTTTTT.

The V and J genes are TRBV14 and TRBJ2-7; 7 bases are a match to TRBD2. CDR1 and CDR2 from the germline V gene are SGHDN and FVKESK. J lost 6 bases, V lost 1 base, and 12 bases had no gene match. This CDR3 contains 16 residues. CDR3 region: CASSQGGRGRETEQYF. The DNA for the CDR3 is TGTGCCAGCAGCCAAGGTGGTCGGGGGAGGGAGACCGAGCAGTACTTC. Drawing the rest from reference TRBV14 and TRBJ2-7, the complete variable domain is EAGVTQFPSHSVIEKGQTVTLRCDPISGHDNLYWYRRVMGKEIKFLLHFVKESKQDESGMPNNRFLAERTGGTYSTLKVQPAELEDSGVYFCASSQGGRGRETEQYFGPGTRLTVT.

CDR3 sequence: CSVGTAPHTF. In DNA, the CDR3 is TGCAGCGTTGGGACAGCCCCCCACACCTTC. The chain carries TRBV29-1 and TRBJ1-2, with D possibly being TRBD1 (6 bases). Trimming took 4 bases from V and 12 from J, leaving 12 bases between them. Germline lookup yields CDR1 SQVTM and CDR2 ANQGSEA. This CDR3 region has 10 residues.

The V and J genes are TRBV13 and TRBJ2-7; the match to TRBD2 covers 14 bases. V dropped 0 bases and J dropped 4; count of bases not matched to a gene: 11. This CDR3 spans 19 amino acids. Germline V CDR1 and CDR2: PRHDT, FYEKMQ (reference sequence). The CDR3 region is CASSLGTSGGAPLQYEQYF. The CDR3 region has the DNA TGTGCCAGCAGCTTAGGGACTAGCGGGGGGGCCCCACTTCAATACGAGCAGTACTTC.

In DNA form, the CDR3 reads TGTGCCAGCAGCTTAGCGATCGTCCGGGGGGCGGCCTACGAGCAGTACTTC. Amino acids: CASSLAIVRGAAYEQYF. The chain has TRBV7-2 and TRBJ2-7; D is possibly TRBD2 (7 bases). This CDR3 is 17 amino acids long. The germline V and J ends were trimmed by 0 bases and 2 bases, with 17 bases remaining between them. The germline gives CDR1 SGHTA, CDR2 FQGNSA.

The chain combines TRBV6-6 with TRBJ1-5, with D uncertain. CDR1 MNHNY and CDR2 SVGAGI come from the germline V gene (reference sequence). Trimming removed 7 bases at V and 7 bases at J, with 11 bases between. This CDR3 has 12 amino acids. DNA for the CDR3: TGTGCCAGCACCCGGGAGAGGCAGCCCCAGCATTTT. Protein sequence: CASTRERQPQHF.

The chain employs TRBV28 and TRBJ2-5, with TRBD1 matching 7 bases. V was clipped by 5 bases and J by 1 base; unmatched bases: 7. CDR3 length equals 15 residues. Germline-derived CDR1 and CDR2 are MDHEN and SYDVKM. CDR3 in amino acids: CASSLDREAQETQYF. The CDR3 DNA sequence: TGTGCCAGCAGTCTCGACAGGGAAGCCCAAGAGACCCAGTACTTC.

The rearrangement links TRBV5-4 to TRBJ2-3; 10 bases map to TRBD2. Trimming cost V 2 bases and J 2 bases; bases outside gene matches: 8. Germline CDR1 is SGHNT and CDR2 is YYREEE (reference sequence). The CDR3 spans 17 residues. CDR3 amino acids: CASSFRAGGPITDTQYF. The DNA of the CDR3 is TGTGCCAGCAGCTTTCGAGCGGGGGGGCCGATCACAGATACGCAGTATTTT.

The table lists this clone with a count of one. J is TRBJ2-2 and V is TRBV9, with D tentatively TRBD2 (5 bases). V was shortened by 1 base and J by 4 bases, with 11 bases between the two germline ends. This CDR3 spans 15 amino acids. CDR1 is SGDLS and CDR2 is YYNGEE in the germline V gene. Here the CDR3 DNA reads TGTGCCAGCAGCGTATCACGGGGTTCCACCGGGGAGCTGTTTTTT. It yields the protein CASSVSRGSTGELFF.

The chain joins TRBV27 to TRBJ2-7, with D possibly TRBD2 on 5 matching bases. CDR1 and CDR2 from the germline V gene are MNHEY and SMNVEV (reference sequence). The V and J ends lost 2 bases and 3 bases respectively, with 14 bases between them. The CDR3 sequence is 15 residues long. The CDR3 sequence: CASSLERRTDYEQYF. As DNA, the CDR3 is TGTGCCAGCAGTTTAGAGCGGCGAACTGACTACGAGCAGTACTTC.

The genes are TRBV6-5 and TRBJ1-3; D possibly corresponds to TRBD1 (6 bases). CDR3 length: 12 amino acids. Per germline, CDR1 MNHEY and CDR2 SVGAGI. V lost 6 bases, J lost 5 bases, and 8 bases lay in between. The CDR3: CASSRDRNTIYF. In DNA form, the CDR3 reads TGTGCCAGCAGCCGGGACAGAAACACCATATATTTT.

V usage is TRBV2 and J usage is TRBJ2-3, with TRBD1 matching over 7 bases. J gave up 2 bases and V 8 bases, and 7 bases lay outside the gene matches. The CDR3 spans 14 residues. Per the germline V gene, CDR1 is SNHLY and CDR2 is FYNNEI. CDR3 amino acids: CASGVGQYTDTQYF. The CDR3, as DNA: TGTGCCAGCGGTGTGGGACAGTACACAGATACGCAGTATTTT.

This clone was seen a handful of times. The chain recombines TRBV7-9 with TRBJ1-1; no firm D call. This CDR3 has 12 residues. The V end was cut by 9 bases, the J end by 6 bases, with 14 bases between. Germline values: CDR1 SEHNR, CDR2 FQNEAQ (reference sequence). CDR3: CASLGRMAEAFF. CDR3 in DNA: TGTGCCAGTCTGGGCAGAATGGCTGAAGCTTTCTTT.

CDR3 region: CASSTTTGAATEAFF. As DNA, the CDR3 is TGTGCCAGTAGTACCACGACGGGCGCGGCCACTGAAGCTTTCTTT. This rearrangement joins TRBV19 to TRBJ1-1; D gene uncertain. The CDR3 is 15 amino acids. The ends were cut back, 4 bases at V and 4 bases at J, with 16 bases in the middle. Germline V gives CDR1 LNHDA, CDR2 SQIVND (reference sequence).

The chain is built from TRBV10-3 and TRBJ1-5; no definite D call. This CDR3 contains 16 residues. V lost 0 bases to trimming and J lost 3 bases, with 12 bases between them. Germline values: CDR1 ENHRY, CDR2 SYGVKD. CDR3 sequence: CAISESILADNQPQHF. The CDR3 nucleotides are TGTGCCATCAGTGAGTCTATCTTGGCAGACAATCAGCCCCAGCATTTT.

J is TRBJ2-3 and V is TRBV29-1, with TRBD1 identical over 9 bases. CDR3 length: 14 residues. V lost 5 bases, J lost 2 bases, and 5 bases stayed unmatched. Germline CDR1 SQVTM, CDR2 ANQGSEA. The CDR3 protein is CSVSRDRATDTQYF. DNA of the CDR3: TGCAGCGTTAGTAGGGACAGGGCCACAGATACGCAGTATTTT.

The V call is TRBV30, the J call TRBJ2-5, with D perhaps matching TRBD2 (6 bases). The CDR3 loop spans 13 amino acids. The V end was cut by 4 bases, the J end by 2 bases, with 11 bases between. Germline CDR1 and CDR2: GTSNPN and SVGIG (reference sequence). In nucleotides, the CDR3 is TGTGCCTGGATGTCGGGGGATCAAGAGACCCAGTACTTC. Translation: CAWMSGDQETQYF.

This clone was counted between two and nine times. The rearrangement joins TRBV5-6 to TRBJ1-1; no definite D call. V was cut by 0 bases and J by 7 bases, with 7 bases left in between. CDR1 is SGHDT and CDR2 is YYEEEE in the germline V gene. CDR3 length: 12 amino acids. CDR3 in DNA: TGTGCCAGCAGCTTGGCCCACAGTGAAGCTTTCTTT. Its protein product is CASSLAHSEAFF. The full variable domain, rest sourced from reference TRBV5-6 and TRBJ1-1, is DAGVTQSPTHLIKTRGQQVTLRCSPKSGHDTVSWYQQALGQGPQFIFQYYEEEERQRGNFPDRFSGHQFPNYSSELNVNALLLGDSALYLCASSLAHSEAFFGQGTRLTVV.

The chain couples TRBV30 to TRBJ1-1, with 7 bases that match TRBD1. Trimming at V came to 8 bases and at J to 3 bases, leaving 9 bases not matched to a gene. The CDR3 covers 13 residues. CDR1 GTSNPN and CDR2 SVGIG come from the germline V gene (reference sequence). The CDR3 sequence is CAGRDRGDTEAFF. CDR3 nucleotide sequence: TGTGCCGGACGGGACAGAGGAGACACTGAAGCTTTCTTT.

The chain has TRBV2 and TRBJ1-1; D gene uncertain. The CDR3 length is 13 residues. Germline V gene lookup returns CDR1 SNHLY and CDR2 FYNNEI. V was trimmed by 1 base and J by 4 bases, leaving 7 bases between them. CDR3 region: CASSEESGTEAFF. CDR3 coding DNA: TGTGCCAGCAGTGAAGAATCCGGCACTGAAGCTTTCTTT.

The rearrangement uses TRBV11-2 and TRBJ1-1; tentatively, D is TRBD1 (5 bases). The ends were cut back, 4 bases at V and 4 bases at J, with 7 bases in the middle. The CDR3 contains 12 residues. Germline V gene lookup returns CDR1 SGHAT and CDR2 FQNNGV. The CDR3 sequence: CASSSGSTEAFF. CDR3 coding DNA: TGTGCCAGCAGCTCAGGGTCCACTGAAGCTTTCTTT.

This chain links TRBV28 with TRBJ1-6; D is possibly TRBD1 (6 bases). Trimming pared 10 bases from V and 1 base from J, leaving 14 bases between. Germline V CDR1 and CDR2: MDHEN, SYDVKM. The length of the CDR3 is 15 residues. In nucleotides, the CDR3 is TGTGCCACTACCGGGGGGCAGTCCTATAATTCACCCCTCCACTTT. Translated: CATTGGQSYNSPLHF.

The CDR3 reads CASSPRQGPYGYTF. Written as DNA, the CDR3 is TGTGCCAGCAGCCCCCGGCAGGGCCCCTATGGCTACACCTTC. The chain recombines TRBV7-9 with TRBJ1-2; possible D gene TRBD1, 5 bases. V gave up 5 bases and J gave up 4 bases, with 14 bases separating them. The CDR3 spans 14 residues. Germline values: CDR1 SEHNR, CDR2 FQNEAQ (reference sequence).

The CDR3 DNA follows: TGTGCCAGCAGCTTGGACCCGGGGGGGCCTATATATGAGCAGTTCTTC. Translated, it gives CASSLDPGGPIYEQFF. V is TRBV7-9 and J is TRBJ2-1; TRBD2 matches 8 bases. J was trimmed by 8 bases and V by 3 bases; bases with no gene match: 12. Germline V CDR1 and CDR2: SEHNR, FQNEAQ (reference sequence). This CDR3 is built from 16 residues.